This T cell receptor beta chain was identified during a study of Ad26.COV2.S vaccination and SARS-CoV-2 variants. The CDR3 contains 15 residues. The V gene lost 1 base and the J gene lost 6 bases, with 12 bases spanning the gap. Germline V gene sequence: CDR1 SGHAT, CDR2 FQNNGV. Clones were read by immunoSEQ multiplex PCR, and TCRdb kept only the in-frame ones, dropping some. Among 410,000 or so clones listed, around 90% were seen once. Study-wide results and caveats: Individuals receiving vaccine had higher spike-specific TCR breadth than placebo recipients did. Across vaccine and placebo recipients, the breadth of non-spike TCRs was similar.

As for treatment: 15 to 20 received Ad26.COV2.S at low or high dose, single or two shots; roughly 5 received placebo; per-sample allocation not given. Day 63 after the first vaccine or placebo injection was the time point for sampling. This vaccine is an Ad26 vector that expresses the Wuhan-strain SARS-CoV-2 spike. Points on this clone: What it binds is not known.

The rearrangement joins TRBV11-2 to TRBJ2-2, with D uncertain. The source is a person aged 18 to 59 who received the Ad26.COV2.S COVID-19 vaccine or a placebo. The sample in question was peripheral blood, obtained in a trial of Ad26.COV2.S vaccine versus placebo. CDR3: CASSLVVGLAGELFF. CDR3 in DNA: TGTGCCAGCAGCTTAGTGGTTGGCCTAGCCGGGGAGCTGTTTTTT.